These T cell receptor beta chains were read from a single sample in a study of Graves' ophthalmopathy and Graves' hyperthyroidism. In TCRdb, the multiplex PCR reads were re-called with MiXCR into one record per CDR3 protein. The repertoire consists of about 740,000 distinct CDR3 sequences, with 40% occurring once and the leading ten covering about 40%. The sample consisted of peripheral blood. Every receptor here comes from an adult man with Graves' ophthalmopathy. CDR3s include the opening cysteine and the closing phenylalanine or tryptophan. Only part of the rows carry a size: once, few, many, or a class if the clone is expanded.

v_call	j_call	clone_size	cdr3_aa
TRBV10-3	TRBJ1-2	few	CASSLYGGNIIGYTF
TRBV7-3	TRBJ2-5	many	CASSPGGTQETQYF
TRBV10-3	TRBJ1-6	.	CASSGQGFAYNSPLHF
TRBV20-1	TRBJ2-6	.	CSARDRGGSNVLTF
TRBV25-1	TRBJ2-1	.	CASSEFRGLIQTEQFF
TRBV11-2	TRBJ2-7	few	CASSLERAGEQYF
TRBV7-9	TRBJ1-2	many	CASSPTSGGYTF
TRBV7-2	TRBJ1-5	many	CASSFFQNNQPQHF
TRBV7-9	TRBJ2-7	many	CASGLGYEQYF
TRBV2	TRBJ2-3	.	CASSLDPDTDTQYF
TRBV19	TRBJ1-1	.	CASSTYSGAPTEAFF
TRBV25-1	TRBJ1-2	.	CAGAGQGVNYGYTF
TRBV6-5	TRBJ1-2	.	CASSYSRVSSHGYTF
TRBV10-3	TRBJ2-7	.	CASSEPRQGRYEQYF
TRBV19	TRBJ2-7	few	CASTLNRDRGYEQYF
TRBV18	TRBJ2-5	few	CASSPQRETQYF
TRBV12-3/TRBV12-4	TRBJ1-1	.	CASSRALQGNTEAFF
TRBV7-9	TRBJ1-3	many	CASSRSSGHNTIYF
TRBV24-1	TRBJ2-7	many	CATSDQTGYEQYF
TRBV20-1	TRBJ2-7	many	CSARGLGYEQYF
TRBV14	TRBJ2-5	.	CASSHDTRRWETQYF
TRBV29-1	TRBJ2-3	.	CSVIGYRAGTDTQYF
TRBV4-2	TRBJ1-3	.	CASSQDTRVAIYF
TRBV7-9	TRBJ2-5	many	CASTRGVQETQYF
TRBV2	TRBJ1-5	.	CASSEALRRGQPQHF
TRBV15	TRBJ2-5	many	CATSREGNKGGTQYF
TRBV5-1	TRBJ2-7	few	CASSQDGSVYEQYF
TRBV20-1	TRBJ2-7	.	CSARGTSLGGYEQYF
TRBV10-3	TRBJ1-1	.	CAISDGALNTEAFF
TRBV24-1	TRBJ1-5	.	CALRPGQSNQPQHF
TRBV7-9	TRBJ1-2	few	CASSMQGYGYTF
TRBV2	TRBJ2-5	.	CASSETGAQETQYF
TRBV19	TRBJ1-5	.	CASRRQGYGQPQHF
TRBV7-9	TRBJ1-1	.	CASTHLRVTQENTGAFF
TRBV14	TRBJ1-3	.	CASSRGTRNTIYF
TRBV10-3	TRBJ2-2	.	CASRSGPNTGELFF
TRBV9	TRBJ2-7	few	CASSVDAISYEQYF
TRBV2	TRBJ2-5	.	CASRREGVQPQYF
TRBV25-1	TRBJ1-5	.	CASSVEGLSNQPQHF
TRBV7-9	TRBJ2-2	.	CASSYPGVGRSNTGELFF
TRBV5-1	TRBJ2-7	.	CASSLDRTGAYEQYF
TRBV12-3/TRBV12-4	TRBJ2-7	once	CASSLPGTQQYF
TRBV20-1	TRBJ2-7	many	CSARETVAYEQYF